The 27 T cell receptor beta chains below all came from one sample that was sequenced in a study of graft-versus-host responses after intestinal transplantation. Clones were sequenced by immunoSEQ multiplex PCR, and TCRdb holds only the in-frame ones, with some missing. The repertoire holds more than 20,000 clones, roughly 92% seen once, with around two fifths in the top ten. The specimen comprised PBMCs, sampled roughly 39 weeks after intestinal transplant. Source of these receptors: a human patient who received an intestinal transplant, so some T cells may come from the graft donor.

This rearrangement joins TRBV11-2 to TRBJ1-5, with unresolved D. Deletions cut 0 bases from V and 1 base from J, with 10 bases between. This CDR3 spans 16 amino acids. Germline lookup yields CDR1 SGHAT and CDR2 FQNNGV. CDR3: CASSLEAGSSNQPQHF. DNA for the CDR3: TGTGCCAGCAGCTTAGAAGCGGGAAGCAGCAATCAGCCCCAGCATTTT.

The J gene is TRBJ2-1, the V gene TRBV6-5, with TRBD2 matching 14 bases. Germline CDR1 is MNHEY and CDR2 is SVGAGI. The V and J ends lost 8 bases and 8 bases, in that order; junction bases with no gene match: 5. The CDR3 loop spans 14 amino acids. In nucleotides, the CDR3 is TGTGCCAGCGGCGGGACTAGCGGGAGCGATGAGCAGTTCTTC. Translated, it gives CASGGTSGSDEQFF.

This clone appeared once. The V gene is TRBV6-5, the J gene TRBJ2-3, with 10 bases fitting TRBD2. Trimming at V came to 5 bases and at J to 2 bases, leaving 4 bases not matched to a gene. The CDR3 consists of 15 residues. Germline V gene lookup returns CDR1 MNHEY and CDR2 SVGAGI. CDR3 in amino acids: CASSTLAGSTDTQYF. As DNA, the CDR3 is TGTGCCAGCAGTACACTAGCGGGGTCCACAGATACGCAGTATTTT.

The V call is TRBV6-4, the J call TRBJ2-3; maybe TRBD2 (6 bases). The germline gives CDR1 MRHNA, CDR2 SNTAGT. V lost 3 bases, J lost 0 bases, and 10 bases lay in between. This CDR3 contains 15 residues. The CDR3: CASSESSGSTDTQYF. The CDR3 nucleotides read TGTGCCAGCAGTGAGTCCAGCGGGAGCACAGATACGCAGTATTTT.

V usage is TRBV30 and J usage is TRBJ2-1; 13 nucleotides match TRBD2. Germline V gene lookup returns CDR1 GTSNPN and CDR2 SVGIG (reference sequence). Trimming cost V 0 bases and J 6 bases; bases outside gene matches: 5. There are 16 residues in the CDR3. The CDR3 reads CAWSVLAGGLANEQFF. DNA of the CDR3: TGTGCCTGGAGTGTACTAGCGGGAGGGTTAGCCAATGAGCAGTTCTTC.

The genes are TRBV6-5 and TRBJ2-7; D is ambiguous. The V and J ends lost 3 bases and 0 bases respectively, with 6 bases between them. CDR3 length: 13 amino acids. The V gene's germline CDR1 is MNHEY and CDR2 SVGAGI. CDR3 region: CASSYRNSYEQYF. As DNA, the CDR3 is TGTGCCAGCAGTTATCGAAACTCCTACGAGCAGTACTTC.

The chain is built from TRBV27 and TRBJ2-1; D gene uncertain. The CDR3 has 12 residues. Germline lookup yields CDR1 MNHEY and CDR2 SMNVEV (reference sequence). Between the trimmed V and J ends, which lost 0 bases and 7 bases, there was a span of 4 bases. The CDR3 nucleotides are TGTGCCAGCAGTTTATCATTAAATGAGCAGTTCTTC. This codes for CASSLSLNEQFF.

The chain links TRBV19 to TRBJ2-1; TRBD2 agrees at 11 bases. CDR3 size: 17 residues. Per germline, CDR1 LNHDA and CDR2 SQIVND (reference sequence). The junction had 14 bases not matched to a gene; V was cut back by 7 bases and J by 6 bases. The DNA for the CDR3 is TGTGCCAGTAATCCCTATCCACTAGCGGGAGTCATCAATGAGCAGTTCTTC. It codes for CASNPYPLAGVINEQFF.

The rearrangement uses TRBV5-6 and TRBJ2-5, with TRBD2 identical over 9 bases. V lost 3 bases and J lost 3; bases outside the gene matches: 3. The CDR3 runs to 14 residues. CDR1 and CDR2 from the germline V gene are SGHDT and YYEEEE. CDR3 coding DNA: TGTGCCAGCAGCTCGGGACTAGCTAAAGAGACCCAGTACTTC. Translation: CASSSGLAKETQYF.

The V and J genes are TRBV5-4 and TRBJ2-7; D remains unclear. Germline V CDR1 and CDR2: SGHNT, YYREEE (reference sequence). V lost 1 base and J lost 4, with 6 bases in between. The CDR3 totals 12 residues. CDR3 sequence: CASSLRPYEQYF. CDR3 bases: TGTGCCAGCAGCTTGAGGCCATACGAGCAGTACTTC. Filled out from reference TRBV5-4 and TRBJ2-7, the complete variable domain reads ETGVTQSPTHLIKTRGQQVTLRCSSQSGHNTVSWYQQALGQGPQFIFQYYREEENGRGNFPPRFSGLQFPNYSSELNVNALELDDSALYLCASSLRPYEQYFGPGTRLTVT.

This clone turned up a few times. This chain connects TRBV7-9 to TRBJ1-5; D uncertain. This CDR3 has 13 amino acids. Germline V gene sequence: CDR1 SEHNR, CDR2 FQNEAQ (reference sequence). V was shortened by 6 bases and J by 5 bases, with 11 bases between the two germline ends. CDR3 in amino acids: CASSGVDDQPQHF. CDR3 DNA: TGTGCCAGCAGTGGGGTAGACGATCAGCCCCAGCATTTT.

This chain links TRBV5-6 with TRBJ2-3; no clear D. In germline, CDR1 is SGHDT, CDR2 YYEEEE. There are 13 residues in the CDR3. V lost 5 bases, J lost 0 bases, and 7 bases lay in between. CDR3 region: CASRYTSTDTQYF. In DNA, the CDR3 is TGTGCCAGCAGATATACTAGCACAGATACGCAGTATTTT. The variable domain in full, with the rest retrieved from reference TRBV5-6 and TRBJ2-3, is DAGVTQSPTHLIKTRGQQVTLRCSPKSGHDTVSWYQQALGQGPQFIFQYYEEEERQRGNFPDRFSGHQFPNYSSELNVNALLLGDSALYLCASRYTSTDTQYFGPGTRLTVL.

The chain couples TRBV28 to TRBJ1-1; the D is unclear. Trimming removed 8 bases at V and 0 bases at J, with 13 bases between. Germline CDR1 is MDHEN and CDR2 is SYDVKM. This CDR3 region has 14 residues. The CDR3 sequence is CASLSRSLNTEAFF. The CDR3 DNA follows: TGTGCCAGCCTCTCCCGTAGCCTGAACACTGAAGCTTTCTTT.

This chain links TRBV6-1 with TRBJ2-7; 13 bases agree with TRBD2. J was trimmed by 6 bases and V by 1 base; bases with no gene match: 3. Germline CDR1 is MNHNS and CDR2 is SASEGT. The CDR3 is made up of 15 amino acids. CDR3 in DNA: TGTGCCAGCAGTGAAGGACTAGCGGGAGGTGGCGAGCAGTACTTC. This translates into CASSEGLAGGGEQYF.

The chain joins TRBV11-1 to TRBJ2-7; TRBD1 matches 9 bases. This CDR3 region has 15 residues. Losses at the gene ends were 0 bases for V and 2 bases for J; bases not matched to a gene: 2. In germline, CDR1 is SGHAT, CDR2 FQDESV (reference sequence). The CDR3 reads CASSLAGQGPYEQYF. The CDR3 DNA follows: TGTGCCAGCAGCTTAGCGGGACAGGGTCCCTACGAGCAGTACTTC. The full variable domain, its missing parts supplied by reference TRBV11-1 and TRBJ2-7, is EAEVAQSPRYKITEKSQAVAFWCDPISGHATLYWYRQILGQGPELLVQFQDESVVDDSQLPKDRFSAERLKGVDSTLKIQPAELGDSAMYLCASSLAGQGPYEQYFGPGTRLTVT.

This chain joins TRBV5-6 and TRBJ2-1; D may match TRBD1 or TRBD2 (6 bases each). V was clipped by 0 bases and J by 4 bases, with 11 bases between them. This CDR3 is 15 amino acids long. CDR1 is SGHDT and CDR2 is YYEEEE in the germline V gene. The CDR3, as DNA: TGTGCCAGCAGCTTGGGGCCGGGGGCGTACAATGAGCAGTTCTTC. Its translation is CASSLGPGAYNEQFF.

The V gene is TRBV15, the J gene TRBJ2-2, with a possible D match to TRBD1 (6 bases). The CDR3 contains 15 residues. Germline lookup yields CDR1 LNHNV and CDR2 YYDKDF (reference sequence). Trimming removed 1 base from V and 7 bases from J, with 13 bases in between. This chain's CDR3 is CATSRARGIGGELFF. The CDR3 bases are TGTGCCACCAGCAGAGCGAGGGGGATTGGCGGGGAGCTGTTTTTT.

The chain combines TRBV5-6 with TRBJ1-5; perhaps TRBD1 as D (6 bases). Per the germline V gene, CDR1 is SGHDT and CDR2 is YYEEEE. This CDR3 is 15 amino acids long. V was clipped by 1 base and J by 2 bases, with 10 bases between them. The CDR3 spells CASSLWGAGNQPQHF. The CDR3 DNA follows: TGTGCCAGCAGCTTGTGGGGGGCGGGCAATCAGCCCCAGCATTTT.

The chain uses TRBV11-2 and TRBJ2-5; D is possibly TRBD2 (6 bases). The CDR3 spans 18 residues. Germline V gives CDR1 SGHAT, CDR2 FQNNGV. Trimming shortened V by 2 bases and J by 0 bases, and 19 bases separated the two germline ends. The CDR3 region is CASSLFSVAEKYQETQYF. CDR3 sequence (DNA): TGTGCCAGCAGCTTATTTAGCGTAGCGGAGAAGTACCAAGAGACCCAGTACTTC.

The chain uses TRBV19 and TRBJ2-1, with TRBD2 matching over 11 bases. V lost 7 bases, J lost 8 bases, and 10 bases stayed unmatched. CDR3 length: 15 residues. Looked up from germline, CDR1 is LNHDA and CDR2 is SQIVND (reference sequence). DNA of the CDR3: TGTGCCAGTACCCCGTGGCTAGCGGGAGGTGATGAGCAGTTCTTC. This codes for CASTPWLAGGDEQFF.

The V call is TRBV19, the J call TRBJ2-1; tentative D call: TRBD2 (6 bases). V lost 2 bases to trimming and J lost 8 bases, with 7 bases between them. The CDR3 has 12 amino acids. The germline gives CDR1 LNHDA, CDR2 SQIVND (reference sequence). As DNA, the CDR3 is TGTGCCAGTAGTATAAGGAGGGATGAGCAGTTCTTC. This codes for CASSIRRDEQFF.

The CDR3 is CASSYRGLYGYTF. CDR3 in DNA: TGTGCCAGCAGTTATAGGGGGCTGTATGGCTACACCTTC. The V and J genes are TRBV6-5 and TRBJ1-2; 7 bases are shared with TRBD1. Germline CDR1 is MNHEY and CDR2 is SVGAGI. This CDR3 has 13 amino acids. The trim removed 3 bases at V and 5 bases at J, leaving 3 bases unmatched.

This sequence joins TRBV6-5 and TRBJ2-7; TRBD2 aligns across 9 bases. The CDR3 totals 14 residues. V gave up 9 bases and J gave up 0 bases; unmatched junction bases: 6. Germline values: CDR1 MNHEY, CDR2 SVGAGI. The DNA of the CDR3 is TGTGCCAGTCGAGCGGGAGGCCTCTCCTACGAGCAGTACTTC. Its protein is CASRAGGLSYEQYF.

V usage is TRBV13 and J usage is TRBJ2-7, with TRBD1 matching 8 bases. V lost 0 bases to trimming and J lost 2 bases; unmatched junction nucleotides: 0. The CDR3 runs to 14 residues. Germline CDR1 reads PRHDT; CDR2 reads FYEKMQ (reference sequence). Here the CDR3 reads CASSLGDRAYEQYF. The CDR3 DNA follows: TGTGCCAGCAGCTTAGGGGACAGGGCCTACGAGCAGTACTTC.

The DNA of the CDR3 is TGTGCCAGCAGTCGACTCGTAAACAATGAGCAGTTCTTC. Translation gives CASSRLVNNEQFF. This chain uses TRBV2 with TRBJ2-1; no firm D call. Trimming cost V 5 bases and J 5 bases, with 10 bases left between them. The CDR3 totals 13 residues. Germline V lookup: CDR1 SNHLY, CDR2 FYNNEI.

The chain joins TRBV29-1 to TRBJ2-1, with D unresolved. This CDR3 has 12 residues. V lost 4 bases, J lost 5 bases, and 9 bases lay in between. From germline, CDR1 is SQVTM and CDR2 ANQGSEA. This chain's CDR3 is CSVAVVDNEQFF. The CDR3 DNA sequence: TGCAGCGTTGCGGTTGTTGACAATGAGCAGTTCTTC.

The CDR3 nucleotides are TGCAGCGCCCACAGGGATCCCTATGGCTACACCTTC. Translating gives CSAHRDPYGYTF. The chain combines TRBV29-1 with TRBJ1-2; D is possibly TRBD1 (6 bases). Germline CDR1 is SQVTM and CDR2 is ANQGSEA. This CDR3 is built from 12 residues. V dropped 7 bases and J dropped 4 bases, with 13 bases sitting between them.